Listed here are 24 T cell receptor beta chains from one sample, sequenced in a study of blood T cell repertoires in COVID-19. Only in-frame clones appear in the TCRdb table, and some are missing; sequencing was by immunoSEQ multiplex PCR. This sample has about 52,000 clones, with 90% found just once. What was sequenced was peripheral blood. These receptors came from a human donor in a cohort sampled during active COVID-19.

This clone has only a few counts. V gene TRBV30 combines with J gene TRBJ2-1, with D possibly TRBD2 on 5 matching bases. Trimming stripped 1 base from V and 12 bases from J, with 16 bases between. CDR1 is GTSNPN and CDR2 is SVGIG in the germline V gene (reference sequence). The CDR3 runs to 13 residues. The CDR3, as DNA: TGTGCCTGGAGTGCCCGCCGGGAAGGGTGGCAGTTCTTC. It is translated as CAWSARREGWQFF.

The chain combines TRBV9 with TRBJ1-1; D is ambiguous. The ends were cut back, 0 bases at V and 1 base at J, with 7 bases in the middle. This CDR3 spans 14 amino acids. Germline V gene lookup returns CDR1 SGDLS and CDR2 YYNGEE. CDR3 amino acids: CASSVGGRNTEAFF. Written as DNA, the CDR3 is TGTGCCAGCAGCGTAGGAGGGAGGAACACTGAAGCTTTCTTT.

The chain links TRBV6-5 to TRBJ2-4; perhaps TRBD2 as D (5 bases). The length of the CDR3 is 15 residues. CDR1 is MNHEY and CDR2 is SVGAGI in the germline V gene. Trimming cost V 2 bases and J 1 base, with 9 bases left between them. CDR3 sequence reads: CASSYGLSAKNIQYF. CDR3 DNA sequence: TGTGCCAGCAGTTACGGACTGTCGGCCAAAAACATTCAGTACTTC.

Here the CDR3 DNA reads TGTGCCAGCAGCTCCCTTGCGGGAGCCAGCGAGCAGTACTTC. This sequence encodes CASSSLAGASEQYF. This chain uses TRBV5-4 with TRBJ2-7, with 7 bases fitting TRBD2. This CDR3 is built from 14 residues. V shed 3 bases, J shed 6 bases, and the junction held 9 bases outside the gene matches. Germline CDR1 and CDR2: SGHNT and YYREEE (reference sequence).

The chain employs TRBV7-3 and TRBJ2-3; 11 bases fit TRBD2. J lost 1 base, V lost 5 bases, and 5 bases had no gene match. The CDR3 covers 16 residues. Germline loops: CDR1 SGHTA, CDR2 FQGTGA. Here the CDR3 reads CASSKLAGVGTDTQYF. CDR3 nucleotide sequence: TGTGCCAGCAGCAAACTAGCGGGGGTTGGCACAGATACGCAGTATTTT.

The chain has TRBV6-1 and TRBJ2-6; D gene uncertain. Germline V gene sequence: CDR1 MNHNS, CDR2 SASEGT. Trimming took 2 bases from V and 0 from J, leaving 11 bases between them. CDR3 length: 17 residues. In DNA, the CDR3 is TGTGCCAGCAGTGAACCGTGGAGAGTCTCTGGGGCCAACGTCCTGACTTTC. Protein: CASSEPWRVSGANVLTF.

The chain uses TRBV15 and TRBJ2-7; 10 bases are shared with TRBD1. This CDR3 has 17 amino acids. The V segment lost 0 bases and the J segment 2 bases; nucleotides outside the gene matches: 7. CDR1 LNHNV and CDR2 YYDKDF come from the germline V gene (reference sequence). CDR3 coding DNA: TGTGCCACCAGCAGAGATACCGGGACAGGGGCCCCCTACGAGCAGTACTTC. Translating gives CATSRDTGTGAPYEQYF.

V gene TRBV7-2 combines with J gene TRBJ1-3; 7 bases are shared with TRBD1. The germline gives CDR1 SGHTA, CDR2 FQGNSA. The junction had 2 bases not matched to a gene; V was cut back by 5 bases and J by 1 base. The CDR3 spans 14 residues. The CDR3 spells CASSPQGSGNTIYF. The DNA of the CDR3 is TGTGCCAGCAGCCCACAGGGGTCTGGAAACACCATATATTTT.

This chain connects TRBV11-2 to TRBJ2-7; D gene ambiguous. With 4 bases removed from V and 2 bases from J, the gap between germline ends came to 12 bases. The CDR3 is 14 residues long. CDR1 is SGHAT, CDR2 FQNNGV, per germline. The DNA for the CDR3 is TGTGCCAGCAGCTCCGACTGGTCCACCTACGAGCAGTACTTC. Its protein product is CASSSDWSTYEQYF.

The DNA for the CDR3 is TGTGCCAGCAGCACACAGACTAGCGGGAAGAACTACAATGAGCAGTTCTTC. Its translation is CASSTQTSGKNYNEQFF. The chain joins TRBV5-6 to TRBJ2-1; TRBD2 matches at 11 bases. Germline lookup yields CDR1 SGHDT and CDR2 YYEEEE. After removal of 4 bases from V and 3 bases from J, the junction contained 9 bases not matched to a gene. The CDR3 extends over 17 amino acids.

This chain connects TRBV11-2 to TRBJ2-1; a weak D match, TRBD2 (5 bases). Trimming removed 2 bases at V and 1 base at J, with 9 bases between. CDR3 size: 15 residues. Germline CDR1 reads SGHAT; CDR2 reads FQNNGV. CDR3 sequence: CASSLSGVSYNEQFF. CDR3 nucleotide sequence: TGTGCCAGCAGCTTATCCGGGGTGTCCTACAATGAGCAGTTCTTC.

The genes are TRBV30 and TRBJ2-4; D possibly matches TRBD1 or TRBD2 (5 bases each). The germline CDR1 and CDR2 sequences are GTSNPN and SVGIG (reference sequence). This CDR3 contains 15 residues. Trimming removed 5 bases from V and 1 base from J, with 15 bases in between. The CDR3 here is CAWGAGQAAKNIQYF. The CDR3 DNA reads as TGTGCCTGGGGGGCGGGCCAGGCGGCCAAAAACATTCAGTACTTC.

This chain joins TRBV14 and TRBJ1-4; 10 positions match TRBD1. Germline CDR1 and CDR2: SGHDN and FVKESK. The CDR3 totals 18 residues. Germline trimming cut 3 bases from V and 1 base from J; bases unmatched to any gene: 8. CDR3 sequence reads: CASSQDPGQGITNEKLFF. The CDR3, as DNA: TGTGCCAGCAGCCAGGACCCGGGACAGGGGATAACTAATGAAAAACTGTTTTTT.

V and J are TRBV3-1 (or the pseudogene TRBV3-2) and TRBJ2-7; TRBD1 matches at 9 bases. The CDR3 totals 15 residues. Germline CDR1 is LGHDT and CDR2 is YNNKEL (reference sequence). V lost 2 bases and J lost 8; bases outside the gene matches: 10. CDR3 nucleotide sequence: TGTGCCAGCAGCCAATCCGGGACAGGGAGTTCCAAGCAGTACTTC. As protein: CASSQSGTGSSKQYF.

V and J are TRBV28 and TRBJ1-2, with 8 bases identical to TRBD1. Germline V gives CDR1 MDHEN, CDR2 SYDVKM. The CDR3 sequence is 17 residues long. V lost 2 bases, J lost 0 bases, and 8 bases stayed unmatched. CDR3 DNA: TGTGCCAGCAGTTTAAATCAGGGGGCTCAAGCTAACTATGGCTACACCTTC. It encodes CASSLNQGAQANYGYTF.

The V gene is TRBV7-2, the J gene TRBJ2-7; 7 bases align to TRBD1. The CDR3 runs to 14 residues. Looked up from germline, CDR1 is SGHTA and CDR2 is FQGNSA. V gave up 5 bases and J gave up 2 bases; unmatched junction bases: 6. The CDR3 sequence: CASSPGDSAYEQYF. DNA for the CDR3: TGTGCCAGCAGCCCCGGGGACAGTGCCTACGAGCAGTACTTC.

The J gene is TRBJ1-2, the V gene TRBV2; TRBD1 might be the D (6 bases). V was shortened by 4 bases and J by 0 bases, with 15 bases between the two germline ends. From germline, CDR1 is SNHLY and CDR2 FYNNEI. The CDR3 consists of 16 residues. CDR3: CASSAGGPGTNYGYTF. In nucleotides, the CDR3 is TGTGCCAGCAGTGCGGGGGGCCCCGGTACTAACTATGGCTACACCTTC.

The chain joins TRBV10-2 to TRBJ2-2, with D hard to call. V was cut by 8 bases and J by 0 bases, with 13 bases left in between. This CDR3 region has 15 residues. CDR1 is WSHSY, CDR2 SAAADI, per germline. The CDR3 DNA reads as TGCGCCAGCGACCCCCAGCGTTCGAACACCGGGGAGCTGTTTTTT. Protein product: CASDPQRSNTGELFF.

CDR3 loop: CASSLGLAGYNEQFF. DNA for the CDR3: TGTGCCAGCAGCCTCGGACTAGCGGGGTACAATGAGCAGTTCTTC. This chain links TRBV4-2 with TRBJ2-1; 12 bases match TRBD2. This CDR3 has 15 amino acids. CDR1 is LGHNA and CDR2 is YNFKEQ in the germline V gene. V gave up 4 bases and J gave up 4 bases; unmatched junction bases: 2.

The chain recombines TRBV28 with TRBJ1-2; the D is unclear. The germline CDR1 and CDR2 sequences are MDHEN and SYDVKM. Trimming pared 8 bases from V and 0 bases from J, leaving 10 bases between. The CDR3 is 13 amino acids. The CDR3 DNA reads TGTGCCAGCCGGAGGCGGTCTAACTATGGCTACACCTTC. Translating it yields CASRRRSNYGYTF.

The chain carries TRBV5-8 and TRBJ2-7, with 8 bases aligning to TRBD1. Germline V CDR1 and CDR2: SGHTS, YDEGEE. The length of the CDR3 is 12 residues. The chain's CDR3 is CANDRGRNEQYF. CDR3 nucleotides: TGTGCGAATGACAGGGGCAGGAACGAGCAGTACTTC.

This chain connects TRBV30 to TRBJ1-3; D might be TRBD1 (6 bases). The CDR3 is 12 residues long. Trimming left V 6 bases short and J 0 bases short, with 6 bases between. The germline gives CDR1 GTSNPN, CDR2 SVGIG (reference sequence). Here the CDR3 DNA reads TGTGCCTGCAGGGGCTCTGGAAACACCATATATTTT. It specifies CACRGSGNTIYF.

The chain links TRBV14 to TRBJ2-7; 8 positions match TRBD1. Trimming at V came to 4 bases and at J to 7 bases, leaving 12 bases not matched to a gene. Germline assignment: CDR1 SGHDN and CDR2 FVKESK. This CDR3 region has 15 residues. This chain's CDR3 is CASSRDRGPLGEQYF. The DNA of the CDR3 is TGTGCCAGCAGCCGAGACAGGGGACCCCTGGGGGAGCAGTACTTC.

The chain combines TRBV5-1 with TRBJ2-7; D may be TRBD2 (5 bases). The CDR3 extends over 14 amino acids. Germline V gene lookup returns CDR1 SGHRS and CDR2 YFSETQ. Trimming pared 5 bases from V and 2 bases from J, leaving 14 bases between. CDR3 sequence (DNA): TGCGCCAGCAGGGGAGACACCACCACCTACGAGCAGTACTTC. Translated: CASRGDTTTYEQYF.